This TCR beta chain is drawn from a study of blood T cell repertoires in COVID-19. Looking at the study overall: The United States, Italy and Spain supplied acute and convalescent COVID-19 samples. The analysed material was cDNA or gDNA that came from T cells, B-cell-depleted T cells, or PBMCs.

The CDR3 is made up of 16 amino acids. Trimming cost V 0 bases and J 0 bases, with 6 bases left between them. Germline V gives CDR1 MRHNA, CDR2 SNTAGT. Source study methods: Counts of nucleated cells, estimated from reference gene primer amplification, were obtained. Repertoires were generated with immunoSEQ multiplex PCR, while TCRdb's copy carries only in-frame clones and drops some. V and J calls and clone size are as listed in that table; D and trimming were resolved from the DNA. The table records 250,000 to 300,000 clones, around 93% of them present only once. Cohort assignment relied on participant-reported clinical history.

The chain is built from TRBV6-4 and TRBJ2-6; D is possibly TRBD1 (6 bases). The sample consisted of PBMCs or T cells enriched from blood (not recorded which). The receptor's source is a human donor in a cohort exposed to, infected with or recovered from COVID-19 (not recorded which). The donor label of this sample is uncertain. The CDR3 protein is CASSDSDSSGANVLTF. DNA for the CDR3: TGTGCCAGCAGTGACTCGGACAGCTCTGGGGCCAACGTCCTGACTTTC.